This T cell receptor (beta chain) was sequenced during a study of cytomegalovirus exposure and HLA in healthy donors. Study-level points and caveats: Among TCR beta chains of equal frequency, HLA-associated ones were more clonally expanded in a later analysis.

Germline trimming cut 3 bases from V and 3 bases from J; bases unmatched to any gene: 2. This CDR3 comprises 13 residues. From germline, CDR1 is SQVTM and CDR2 ANQGSEA. Worth noting for this clone: The target antigen is unknown.

The study ran its PCR with 60 Vbeta and 13 Jbeta primers. Assay: immunoSEQ multiplex PCR; the TCRdb copy retains only in-frame clones and omits some. The data show roughly 150,000 clones, with approximately 78% seen just once and approximately 2% held by the top ten. The chain has TRBV29-1 and TRBJ2-1; TRBD2 agrees at 7 bases. Sequences were obtained from PBMCs. The source is a woman aged 18-29 years in good health and CMV-seronegative. CDR3 residues: CSVEASGYNEQFF. In nucleotides, the CDR3 is TGCAGCGTTGAGGCTAGCGGCTACAATGAGCAGTTCTTC.